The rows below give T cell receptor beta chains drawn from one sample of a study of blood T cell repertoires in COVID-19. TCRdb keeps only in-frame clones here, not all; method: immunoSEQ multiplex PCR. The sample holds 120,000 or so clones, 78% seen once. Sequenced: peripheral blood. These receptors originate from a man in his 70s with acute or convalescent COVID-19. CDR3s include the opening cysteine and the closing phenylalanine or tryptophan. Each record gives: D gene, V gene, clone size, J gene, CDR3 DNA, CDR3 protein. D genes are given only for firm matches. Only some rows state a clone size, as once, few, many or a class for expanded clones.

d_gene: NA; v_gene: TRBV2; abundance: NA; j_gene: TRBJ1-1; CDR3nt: TGTGCCAGCAGGGAGGGGGGGGCGAACACTGAAGCTTTCTTT; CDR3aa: CASREGGANTEAFF
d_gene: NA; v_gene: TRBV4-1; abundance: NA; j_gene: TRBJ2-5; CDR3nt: TGCGCCAGCAGCCCCCGAGAGGGAGAGACCCAGTACTTC; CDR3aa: CASSPREGETQYF
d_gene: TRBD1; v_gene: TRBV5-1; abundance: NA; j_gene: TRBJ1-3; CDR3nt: TGCGCCAGCAGCATTGACAGGGCGGAAGACACCATATATTTT; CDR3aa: CASSIDRAEDTIYF
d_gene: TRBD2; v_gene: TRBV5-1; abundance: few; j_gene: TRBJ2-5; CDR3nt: TGCGCCAGCAAGGTAGCGGGGGCGCAAGAGACCCAGTACTTC; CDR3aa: CASKVAGAQETQYF
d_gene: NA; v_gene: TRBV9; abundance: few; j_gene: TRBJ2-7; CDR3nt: TGTGCCAGCAGCCCTGGGCTTACTTTCGGCGAGCAGTACTTC; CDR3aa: CASSPGLTFGEQYF
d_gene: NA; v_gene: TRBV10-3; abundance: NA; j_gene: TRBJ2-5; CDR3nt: TGTGCCATCAGTGGTAAAAGGGGCGAGGAGACCCAGTACTTC; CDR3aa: CAISGKRGEETQYF
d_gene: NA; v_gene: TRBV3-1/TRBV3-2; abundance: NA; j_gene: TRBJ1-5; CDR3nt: TGTGCCAGCAGCCAAGATAGAAGATGGGGGCGCAATCAGCCCCAGCATTTT; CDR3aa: CASSQDRRWGRNQPQHF
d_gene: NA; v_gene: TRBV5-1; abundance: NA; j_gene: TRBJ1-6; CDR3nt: TGCGCCAGCAGCCCAGACTATAATTCACCCCTCCACTTT; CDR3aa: CASSPDYNSPLHF
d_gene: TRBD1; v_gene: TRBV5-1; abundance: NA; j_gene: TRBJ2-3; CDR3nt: TGCGCCAGCAGCTTGTACCGGGACAGAGACACAGATACGCAGTATTTT; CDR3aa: CASSLYRDRDTDTQYF
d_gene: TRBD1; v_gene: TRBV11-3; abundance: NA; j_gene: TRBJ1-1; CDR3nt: TGTGCCAGCAGCTCAGAGGGGGCCATGAACACTGAAGCTTTCTTT; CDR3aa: CASSSEGAMNTEAFF
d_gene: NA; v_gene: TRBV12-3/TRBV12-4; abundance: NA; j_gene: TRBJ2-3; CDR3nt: TGTGCCAGCCGAGGGGGGGGAGCAGATACGCAGTATTTT; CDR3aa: CASRGGGADTQYF
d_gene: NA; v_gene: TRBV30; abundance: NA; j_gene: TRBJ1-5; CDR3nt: TGTGCCTGGAGCCTTCTGGCAGGGCAGGGCCAGCCCCAGCATTTT; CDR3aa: CAWSLLAGQGQPQHF
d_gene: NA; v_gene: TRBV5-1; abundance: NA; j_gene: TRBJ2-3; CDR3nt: TGCGCCAGCAAGATACAGGGACAAGATACGCAGTATTTT; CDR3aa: CASKIQGQDTQYF
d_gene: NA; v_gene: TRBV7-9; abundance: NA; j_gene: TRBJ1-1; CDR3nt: TGTGCCAGCAGCTTAGATCGGGCAGGGAAGGCTGAAGCTTTCTTT; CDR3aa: CASSLDRAGKAEAFF
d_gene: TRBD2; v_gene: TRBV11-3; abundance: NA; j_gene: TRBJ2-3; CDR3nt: TGTGCCAGCAGCTTAGTTAGCGGGGCCGCAGATACGCAGTATTTT; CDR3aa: CASSLVSGAADTQYF
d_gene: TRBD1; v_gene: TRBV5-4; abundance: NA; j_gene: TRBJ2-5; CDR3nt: TGTGCCAGCAGCTTGGGAGGGGGACAGCAAGAGACCCAGTACTTC; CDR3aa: CASSLGGGQQETQYF
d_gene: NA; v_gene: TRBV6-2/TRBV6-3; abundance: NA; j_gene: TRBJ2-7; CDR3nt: TGTGCCAGCAGCCAGCGACACGAGCAGTACTTC; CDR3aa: CASSQRHEQYF
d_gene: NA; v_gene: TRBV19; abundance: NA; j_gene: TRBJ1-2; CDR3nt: TGTGCCAGTAGCGGACGACAGAGGGAGGACTATGGCTACACCTTC; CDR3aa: CASSGRQREDYGYTF
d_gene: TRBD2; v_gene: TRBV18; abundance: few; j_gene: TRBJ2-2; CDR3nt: TGTGCCAGCTCACCACGGGCCGGGACTAGTCGCGCCGGGGAGCTGTTTTTT; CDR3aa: CASSPRAGTSRAGELFF
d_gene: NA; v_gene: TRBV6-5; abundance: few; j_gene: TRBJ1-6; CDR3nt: TGTGCCAGCAGCCGGACAGACAATTCACCCCTCCACTTT; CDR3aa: CASSRTDNSPLHF
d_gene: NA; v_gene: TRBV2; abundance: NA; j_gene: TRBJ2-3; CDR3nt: TGTGCCAGCAGGACTTGGAGGGGCCCTAGCACAGATACGCAGTATTTT; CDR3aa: CASRTWRGPSTDTQYF
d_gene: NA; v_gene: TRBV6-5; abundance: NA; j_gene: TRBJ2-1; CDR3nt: TGTGCCAGCAGTTATCGAGGGCTCGGCGTGGAGCAGTTCTTC; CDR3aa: CASSYRGLGVEQFF
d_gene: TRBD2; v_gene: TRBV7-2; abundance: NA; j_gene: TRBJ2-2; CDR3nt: TGTGCCAGCAGCTTAATCGGCCGGGCAAGCGGGGGCGTTGGGGAGCTGTTTTTT; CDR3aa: CASSLIGRASGGVGELFF
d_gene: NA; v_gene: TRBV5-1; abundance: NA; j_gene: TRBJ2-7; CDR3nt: TGCGCCAGCAGCTTGGGACAAACCCCGATCTCCTACGAGCAGTACTTC; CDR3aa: CASSLGQTPISYEQYF
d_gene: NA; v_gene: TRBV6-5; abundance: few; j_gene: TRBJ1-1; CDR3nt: TGTGCCAGCAGTTACTCTCGGGGGATCCATGAAGCTTTCTTT; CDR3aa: CASSYSRGIHEAFF